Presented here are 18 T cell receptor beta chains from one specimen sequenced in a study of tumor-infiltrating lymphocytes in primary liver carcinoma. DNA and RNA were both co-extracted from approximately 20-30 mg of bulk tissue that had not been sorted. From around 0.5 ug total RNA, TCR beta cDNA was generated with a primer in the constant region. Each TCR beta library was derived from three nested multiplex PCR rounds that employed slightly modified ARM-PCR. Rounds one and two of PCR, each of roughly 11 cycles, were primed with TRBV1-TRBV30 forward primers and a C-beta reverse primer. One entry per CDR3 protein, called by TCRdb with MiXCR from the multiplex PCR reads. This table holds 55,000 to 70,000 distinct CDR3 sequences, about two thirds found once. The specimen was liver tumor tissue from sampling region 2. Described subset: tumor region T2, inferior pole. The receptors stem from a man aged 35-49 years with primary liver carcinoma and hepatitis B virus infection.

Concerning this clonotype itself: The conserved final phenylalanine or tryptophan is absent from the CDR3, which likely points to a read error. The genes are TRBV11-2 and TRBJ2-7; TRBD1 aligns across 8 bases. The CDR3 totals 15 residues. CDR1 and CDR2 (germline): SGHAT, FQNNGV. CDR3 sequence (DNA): TGTGCCAGCAGCTTCCAACAGGGGGAGGCGTACGTGCAGTACCTC. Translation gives CASSFQQGEAYVQYL.

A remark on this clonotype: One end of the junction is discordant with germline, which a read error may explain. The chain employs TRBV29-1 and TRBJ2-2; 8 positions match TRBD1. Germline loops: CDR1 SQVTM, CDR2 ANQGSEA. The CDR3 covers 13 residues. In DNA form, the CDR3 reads TGCAGCGGGACAGGGTGGGACACAGGGGAGCTGTTTTTT. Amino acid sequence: CSGTGWDTGELFF.

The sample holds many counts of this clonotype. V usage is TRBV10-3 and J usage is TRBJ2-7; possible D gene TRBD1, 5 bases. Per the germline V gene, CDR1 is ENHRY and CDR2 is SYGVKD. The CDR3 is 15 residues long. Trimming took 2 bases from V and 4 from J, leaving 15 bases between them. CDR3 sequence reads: CAISEARTGEYEQYF. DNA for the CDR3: TGTGCCATCAGTGAGGCCCGTACAGGAGAGTACGAGCAGTACTTC.

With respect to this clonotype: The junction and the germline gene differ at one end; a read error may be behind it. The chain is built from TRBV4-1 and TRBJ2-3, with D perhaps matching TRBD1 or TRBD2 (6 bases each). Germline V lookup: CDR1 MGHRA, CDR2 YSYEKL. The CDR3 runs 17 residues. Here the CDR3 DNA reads TGCGCCAGCAGCCACGGACGGGGGCAACTTAGCACAGATATGCAGTATTTT. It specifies CASSHGRGQLSTDMQYF.

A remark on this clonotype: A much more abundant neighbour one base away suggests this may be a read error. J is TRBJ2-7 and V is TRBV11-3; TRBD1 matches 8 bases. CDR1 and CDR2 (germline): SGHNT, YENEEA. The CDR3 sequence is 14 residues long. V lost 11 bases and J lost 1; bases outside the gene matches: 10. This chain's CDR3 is CAAQQGVTSYEQYF. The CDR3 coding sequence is TGTGCCGCTCAACAGGGGGTGACTTCCTACGAGCAGTACTTC.

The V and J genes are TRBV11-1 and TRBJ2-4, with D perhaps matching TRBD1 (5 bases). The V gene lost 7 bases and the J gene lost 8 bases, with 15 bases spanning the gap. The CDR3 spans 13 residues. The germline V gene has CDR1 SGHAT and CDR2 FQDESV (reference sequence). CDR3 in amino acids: CASNLKQGDIQYF. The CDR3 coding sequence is TGTGCCAGCAACCTGAAGCAGGGTGACATTCAGTACTTC.

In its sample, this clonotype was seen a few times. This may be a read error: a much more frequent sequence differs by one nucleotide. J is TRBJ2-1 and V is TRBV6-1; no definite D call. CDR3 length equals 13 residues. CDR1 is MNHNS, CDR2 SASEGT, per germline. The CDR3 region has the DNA TGTGCCAGCAGTGAGCGGAAAAACAATGAGCAGTTGTTC. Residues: CASSERKNNEQLF.

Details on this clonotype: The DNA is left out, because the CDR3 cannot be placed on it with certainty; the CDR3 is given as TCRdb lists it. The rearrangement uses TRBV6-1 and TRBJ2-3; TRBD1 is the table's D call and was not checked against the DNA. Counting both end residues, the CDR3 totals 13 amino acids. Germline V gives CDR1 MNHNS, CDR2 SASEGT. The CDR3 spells CASSEVGHGTQYF.

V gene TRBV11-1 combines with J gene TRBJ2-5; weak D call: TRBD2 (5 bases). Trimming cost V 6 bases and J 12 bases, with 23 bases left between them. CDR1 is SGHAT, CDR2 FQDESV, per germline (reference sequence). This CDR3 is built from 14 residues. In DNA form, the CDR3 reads TGTGCCAGCAGTGGACTGGTGGAGGTGGAGACTAAGTACTTC. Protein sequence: CASSGLVEVETKYF.

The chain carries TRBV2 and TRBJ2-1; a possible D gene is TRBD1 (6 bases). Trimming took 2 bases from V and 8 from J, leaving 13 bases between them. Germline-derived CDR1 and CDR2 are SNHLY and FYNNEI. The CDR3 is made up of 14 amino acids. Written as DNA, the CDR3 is TGTGCCAGCAGTGAAATTAGGACAGTGGATGAGCAGTTCTTC. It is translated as CASSEIRTVDEQFF. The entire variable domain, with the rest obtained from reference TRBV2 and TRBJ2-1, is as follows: EPEVTQTPSHQVTQMGQEVILRCVPISNHLYFYWYRQILGQKVEFLVSFYNNEISEKSEIFDDQFSVERPDGSNFTLKIRSTKLEDSAMYFCASSEIRTVDEQFFGPGTRLTVL.

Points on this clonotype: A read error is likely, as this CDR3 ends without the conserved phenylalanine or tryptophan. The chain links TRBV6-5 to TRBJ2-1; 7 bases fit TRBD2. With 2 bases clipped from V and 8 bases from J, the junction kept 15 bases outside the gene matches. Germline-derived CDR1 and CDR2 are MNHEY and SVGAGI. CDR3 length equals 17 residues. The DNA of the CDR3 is TGTGCCAGCAGTTACGGACCAACTAGCGCATTGGAGTATGAGCAGTTCCTC. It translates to CASSYGPTSALEYEQFL.

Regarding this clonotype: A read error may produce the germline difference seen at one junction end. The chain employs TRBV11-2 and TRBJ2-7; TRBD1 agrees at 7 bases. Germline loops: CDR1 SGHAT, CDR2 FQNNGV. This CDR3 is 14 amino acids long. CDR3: CVSSLCPTGHEQYF. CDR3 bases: TGTGTCAGCAGCTTATGTCCGACAGGGCACGAGCAGTATTTC.

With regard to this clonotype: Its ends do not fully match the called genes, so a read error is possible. This CDR3 reads CSAEKWAMIQDTQYF. For the CDR3, the DNA is TGCAGCGCTGAAAAATGGGCTATGATCCAGGATACGCAGTATTTT. The V call is TRBV29-1, the J call TRBJ2-3; no definite D call. Per germline, CDR1 SQVTM and CDR2 ANQGSEA. The CDR3 runs to 15 residues.

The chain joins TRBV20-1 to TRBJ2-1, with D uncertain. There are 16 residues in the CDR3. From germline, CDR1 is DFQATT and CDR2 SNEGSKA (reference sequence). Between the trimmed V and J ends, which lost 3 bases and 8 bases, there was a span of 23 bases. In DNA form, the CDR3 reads TGCAGTGCTAGCCTCTCTACGTGGTCCGTGGCGGATGAGCAGTTCTTC. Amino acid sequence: CSASLSTWSVADEQFF.

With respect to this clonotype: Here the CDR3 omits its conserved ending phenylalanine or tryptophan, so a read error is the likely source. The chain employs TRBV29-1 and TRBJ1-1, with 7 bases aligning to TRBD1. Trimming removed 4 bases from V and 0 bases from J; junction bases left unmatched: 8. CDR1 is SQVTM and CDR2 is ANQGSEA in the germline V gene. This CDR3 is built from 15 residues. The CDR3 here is CSVVGGWGMNTEAFL. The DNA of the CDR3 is TGCAGCGTTGTAGGGGGCTGGGGGATGAACACTGAAGCTTTCTTA.

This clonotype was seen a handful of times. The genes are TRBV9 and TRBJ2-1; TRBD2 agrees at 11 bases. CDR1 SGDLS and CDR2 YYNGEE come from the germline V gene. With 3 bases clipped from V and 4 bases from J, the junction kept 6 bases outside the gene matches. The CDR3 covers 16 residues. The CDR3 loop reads CASSAGLAGGYNEQFF. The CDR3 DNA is TGTGCCAGCAGCGCTGGACTAGCGGGTGGGTACAATGAGCAGTTCTTC.

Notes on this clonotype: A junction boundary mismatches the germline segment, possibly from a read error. The CDR3 loop is CVIRVRDDTGELFF. Here the CDR3 DNA reads TGTGTCATCAGAGTGCGGGACGACACCGGGGAGCTGTTTTTT. V gene TRBV10-3 combines with J gene TRBJ2-2; weak D call: TRBD2 (6 bases). This CDR3 is 14 amino acids long. Looked up from germline, CDR1 is ENHRY and CDR2 is SYGVKD.

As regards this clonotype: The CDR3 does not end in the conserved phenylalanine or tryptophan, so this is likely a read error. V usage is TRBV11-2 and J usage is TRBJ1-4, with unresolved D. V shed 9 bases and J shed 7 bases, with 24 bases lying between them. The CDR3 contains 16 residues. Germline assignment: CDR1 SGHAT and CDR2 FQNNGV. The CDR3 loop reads CASSKTPGGTIEKLFL. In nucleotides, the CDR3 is TGTGCCAGTAGCAAAACTCCAGGAGGAACAATTGAAAAACTGTTTCTT.